This T cell receptor beta chain was recorded in a study of blood T cell repertoires in COVID-19. As for the study in general: Donors in the United States, Italy and Spain gave samples during acute or convalescent COVID-19. The cDNA or gDNA used as material had been derived from T cells, B-cell-depleted T cells, or PBMCs.

Original analysis: Estimates of nucleated cell counts were drawn from the amplification of reference gene primers. Generated by immunoSEQ multiplex PCR, the TCRdb table keeps only in-frame clones and is missing some. V and J calls and clone size are those listed in that table; D and trimming were worked out from the DNA. The sample consists of over 200,000 clones, roughly 84% of them appearing once. In germline, CDR1 is LNHDA, CDR2 SQIVND (reference sequence). CDR3 length: 15 amino acids. Trimming pared 5 bases from V and 6 bases from J, leaving 14 bases between. This clone was seen more than once but under ten times.

What was sequenced was peripheral blood. The source of this sequence is a middle-aged man with acute or convalescent COVID-19. This chain links TRBV19 with TRBJ1-6, with D maybe TRBD1 (5 bases). CDR3 DNA sequence: TGTGCCAGTAGTCCCCGGGACTCGGCTAATTCACCCCTCCACTTT. Protein: CASSPRDSANSPLHF.